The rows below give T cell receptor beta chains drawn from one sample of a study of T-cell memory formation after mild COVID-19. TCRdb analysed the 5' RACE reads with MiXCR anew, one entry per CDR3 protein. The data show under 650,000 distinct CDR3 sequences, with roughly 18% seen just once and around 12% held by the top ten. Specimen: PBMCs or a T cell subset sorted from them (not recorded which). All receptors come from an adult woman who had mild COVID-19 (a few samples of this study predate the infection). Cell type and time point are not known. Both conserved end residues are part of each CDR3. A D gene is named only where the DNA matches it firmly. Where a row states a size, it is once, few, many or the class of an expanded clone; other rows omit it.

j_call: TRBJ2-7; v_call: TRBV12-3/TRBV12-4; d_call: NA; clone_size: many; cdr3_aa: CASSLGLTYEQYF; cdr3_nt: TGTGCCAGCAGTTTAGGACTAACCTACGAGCAGTACTTC
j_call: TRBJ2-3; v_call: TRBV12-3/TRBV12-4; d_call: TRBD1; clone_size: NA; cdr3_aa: CASSVTGADTQYF; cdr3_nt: TGTGCCAGCAGTGTTACAGGGGCAGATACGCAGTATTTT
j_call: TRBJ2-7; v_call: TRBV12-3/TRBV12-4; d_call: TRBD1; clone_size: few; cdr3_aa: CASRSRDRVGEQYF; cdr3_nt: TGTGCCAGCAGATCGAGGGACAGGGTGGGGGAGCAGTACTTC
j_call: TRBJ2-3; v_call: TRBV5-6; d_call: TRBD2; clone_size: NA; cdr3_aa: CASSKAGGWDTQYF; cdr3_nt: TGTGCCAGCAGTAAGGCGGGGGGTTGGGATACGCAGTATTTT
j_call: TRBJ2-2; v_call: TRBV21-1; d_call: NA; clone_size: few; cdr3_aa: CASSRLAGAGGELFF; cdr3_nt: TGTGCCAGCAGCCGACTAGCGGGGGCCGGGGGGGAGCTGTTTTTT
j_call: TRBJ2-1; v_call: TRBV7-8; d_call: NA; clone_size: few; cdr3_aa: CASSLTGIELFF; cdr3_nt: TGTGCCAGCAGCCTAACAGGGATTGAACTTTTCTTC
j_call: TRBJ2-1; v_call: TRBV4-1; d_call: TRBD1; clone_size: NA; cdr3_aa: CAGGGQGDEQFF; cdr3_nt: TGCGCCGGGGGTGGACAGGGCGATGAGCAGTTCTTC
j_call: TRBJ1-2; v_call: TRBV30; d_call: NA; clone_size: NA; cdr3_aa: CAWSIGYGYTF; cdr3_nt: TGTGCCTGGAGTATTGGCTATGGCTACACCTTC
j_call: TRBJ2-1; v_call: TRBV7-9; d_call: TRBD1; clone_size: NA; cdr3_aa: CASSLIRDRRFYNEQFF; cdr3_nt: TGTGCCAGCAGCTTGATACGGGACAGGAGGTTTTACAATGAGCAGTTCTTC
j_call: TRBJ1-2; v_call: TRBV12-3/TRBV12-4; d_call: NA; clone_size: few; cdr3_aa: CASSQTAYGYTF; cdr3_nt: TGTGCCAGCAGTCAGACAGCATATGGCTACACCTTC
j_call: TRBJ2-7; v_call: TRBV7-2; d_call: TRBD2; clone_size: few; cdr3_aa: CASSLGSASGSYEQYF; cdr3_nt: TGTGCCAGCAGCTTAGGCTCCGCTAGCGGGTCCTACGAGCAGTACTTC
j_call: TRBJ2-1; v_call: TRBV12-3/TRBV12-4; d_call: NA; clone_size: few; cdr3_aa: CASSPADGSSYNEQFF; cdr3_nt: TGTGCCAGCAGTCCCGCCGATGGGAGCTCCTACAATGAGCAGTTCTTC
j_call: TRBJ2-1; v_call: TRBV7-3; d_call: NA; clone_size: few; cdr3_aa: CASSPLGGGLENYNEQFF; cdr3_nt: TGTGCCAGCAGCCCCCTAGGGGGGGGATTAGAAAACTACAATGAGCAGTTCTTC
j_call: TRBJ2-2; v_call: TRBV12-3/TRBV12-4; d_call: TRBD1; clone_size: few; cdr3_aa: CASSLETGGYTGELFF; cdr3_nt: TGTGCCAGCAGTTTAGAGACAGGGGGCTATACCGGGGAGCTGTTTTTT
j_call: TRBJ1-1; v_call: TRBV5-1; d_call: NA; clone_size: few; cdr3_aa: CASSLGGSGNTEAFF; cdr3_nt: TGCGCCAGCAGCTTGGGGGGCTCAGGGAACACTGAAGCTTTCTTT
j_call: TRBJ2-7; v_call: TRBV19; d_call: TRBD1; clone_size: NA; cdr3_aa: CASSPPGGRGQRSYEQYF; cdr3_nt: TGTGCCAGTAGCCCTCCCGGGGGCAGGGGGCAGAGGTCCTACGAGCAGTACTTC
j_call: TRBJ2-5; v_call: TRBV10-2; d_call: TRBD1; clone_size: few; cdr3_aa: CASSEPTGEETQYF; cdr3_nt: TGCGCCAGCAGTGAACCGACAGGGGAAGAGACCCAGTACTTC
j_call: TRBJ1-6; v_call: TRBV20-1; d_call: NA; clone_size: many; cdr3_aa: CSARVGSSSSPLHF; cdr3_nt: TGCAGTGCTAGAGTCGGCAGTTCTTCTTCACCCCTCCACTTT
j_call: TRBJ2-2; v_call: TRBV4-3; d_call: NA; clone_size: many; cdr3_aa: CASSHRNTGELFF; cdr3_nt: TGCGCCAGCAGCCATCGAAACACCGGGGAGCTGTTTTTT
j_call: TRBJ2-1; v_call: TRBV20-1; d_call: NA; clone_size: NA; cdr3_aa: CSAAQYNEQFF; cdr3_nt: TGCAGTGCGGCCCAATACAATGAGCAGTTCTTC
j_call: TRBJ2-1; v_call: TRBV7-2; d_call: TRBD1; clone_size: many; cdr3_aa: CASSLSGQGGVSSYNEQFF; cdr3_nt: TGTGCCAGCAGCTTGTCGGGACAGGGGGGGGTCAGCTCCTACAATGAGCAGTTCTTC
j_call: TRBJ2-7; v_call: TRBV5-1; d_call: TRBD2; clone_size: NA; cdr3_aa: CASSLGAGGDSYEQYF; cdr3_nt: TGCGCCAGCAGCTTGGGAGCGGGAGGGGACTCCTACGAGCAGTACTTC
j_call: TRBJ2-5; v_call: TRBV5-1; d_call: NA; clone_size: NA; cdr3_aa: CASSYGAAREETQYF; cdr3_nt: TGCGCCAGCAGCTACGGAGCGGCTAGAGAAGAGACCCAGTACTTC
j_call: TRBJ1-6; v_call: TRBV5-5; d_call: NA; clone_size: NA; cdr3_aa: CASSRAQGTGASPLHF; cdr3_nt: TGTGCCAGCAGCAGAGCACAGGGAACTGGTGCCTCACCCCTCCACTTT
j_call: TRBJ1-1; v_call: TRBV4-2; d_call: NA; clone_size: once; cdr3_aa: CASSQDIGWTEAFF; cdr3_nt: TGTGCCAGCAGCCAAGATATTGGATGGACTGAAGCTTTCTTT
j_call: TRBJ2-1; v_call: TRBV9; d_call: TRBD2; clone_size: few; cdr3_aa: CASSPRGGHILDEQFF; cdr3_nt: TGTGCCAGCAGCCCGCGGGGGGGGCACATCCTCGATGAGCAGTTCTTC
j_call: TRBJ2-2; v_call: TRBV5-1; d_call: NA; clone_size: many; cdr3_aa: CASSFEEGNTGELFF; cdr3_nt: TGCGCCAGCAGCTTCGAGGAGGGGAACACCGGGGAGCTGTTTTTT
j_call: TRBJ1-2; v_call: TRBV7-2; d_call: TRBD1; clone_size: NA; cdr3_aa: CASSSNRDRGSPNFYGYTF; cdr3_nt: TGTGCCAGCAGCTCGAACCGGGACAGGGGTTCACCGAACTTTTATGGCTACACCTTC
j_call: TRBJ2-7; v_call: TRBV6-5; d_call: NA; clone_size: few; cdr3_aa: CASSYAYEGIEQYF; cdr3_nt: TGTGCCAGCAGTTACGCGTATGAGGGAATCGAGCAGTACTTC
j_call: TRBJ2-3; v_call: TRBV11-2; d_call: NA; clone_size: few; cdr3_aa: CASRDTGRTDTQYF; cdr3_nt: TGTGCCAGCAGAGACACAGGGCGCACAGATACGCAGTATTTT
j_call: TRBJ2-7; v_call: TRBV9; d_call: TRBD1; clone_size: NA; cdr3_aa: CASSVEGQGSHEQYF; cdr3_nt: TGTGCCAGCAGCGTAGAGGGACAGGGTTCACACGAGCAGTACTTC
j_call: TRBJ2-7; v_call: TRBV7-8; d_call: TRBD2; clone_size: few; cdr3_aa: CASSFGAGAEEQYF; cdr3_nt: TGTGCCAGCAGCTTTGGGGCGGGAGCGGAAGAGCAGTACTTC
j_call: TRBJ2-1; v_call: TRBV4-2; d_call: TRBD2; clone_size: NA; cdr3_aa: CASSPSREGLYNEQFF; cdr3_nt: TGTGCCAGCAGTCCCAGCCGGGAGGGCCTCTACAATGAGCAGTTCTTC
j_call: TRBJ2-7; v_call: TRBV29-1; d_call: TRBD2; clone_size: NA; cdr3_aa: CSAEGGTSGIYEQYF; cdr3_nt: TGCAGCGCCGAGGGTGGGACTAGCGGTATCTACGAGCAGTACTTC
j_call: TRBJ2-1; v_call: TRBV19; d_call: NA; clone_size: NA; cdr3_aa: CASSPRGGPMNEQFF; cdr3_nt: TGTGCCAGTAGCCCCAGGGGGGGACCCATGAATGAGCAGTTCTTC